This T cell receptor beta chain was captured in a study of shared clonotypes between healthy human individuals (dated by TCRdb to 2018 to 2021). Broadly, across the study: The cohort included three men and two women between 18 and 49 years of age. Leukapheresis yielded between about 0.85 and 10 billion PBMCs per donor. To increase sequencing depth and limit assay-specific biases, different laboratories used diverse techniques to prepare libraries and sequence TCR repertoires. For each donor, CD4 naive and CD4 memory were each run on three plates, CD8 naive on two plates, and CD8 memory on one plate. The study deeply sequenced blood TCR repertoires of about 5 healthy adults to estimate repertoire size and the extent of clonotype sharing between individuals.

General findings and caveats noted by the study authors: Incomplete sequencing was indicated by rarefaction of sorted-subset datasets, despite the large sequencing depth. Naive subsets generally had larger estimated clonotype richness than memory subsets did. Sharing across several donors was observed for approximately 4.6% of naive CD4, 3% to 4% of naive CD8, roughly 2.4% of memory CD4, and over 0.3% of memory CD8 clonotypes. Because the study included only a small number of donors, the genetic and exposure-history diversity represented was limited. Pairwise subsampling led to the expectation that sequencing depth would affect the degree of clonotype sharing among donors. Compared with non-shared clonotypes, the clonotypes found in all four sorted-subset donors had higher generation probabilities. Sampling was restricted to blood, and TCR repertoires in tissues likely differ from the TCR repertoires found in blood.

Using the deep immunoSEQ assay, multiplex PCR amplified TCR CDR3 regions from genomic DNA. Genomic DNA extracted from each cell subset was distributed evenly over all wells of several immunoSEQ 96-well plates, and each plate served as one replicate. For sorted subsets, each replicate PCR was loaded with roughly 200 ng genomic DNA, equivalent to some 31,000 T cell genomes. The purified libraries were quantified using a Qubit 3.0 fluorometer, sized with a Bioanalyzer 2100, and then quantified again using the KAPA Library Quantification kit. A separate single-read 150-cycle Illumina NextSeq 550 flow cell was used to sequence each immunoSEQ 96-well plate. Processing in the source paper ran as follows. Because only junctional sequences without quality scores were contained in the immunoSEQ output, filtering matching that applied to full-length reads could not be performed. To assign V/J genes and CDR3, sequences were annotated using PyIR, a Python wrapper for IgBLAST v1.9, with IMGT germline references. Reads were removed for weak V/J assignments (E-value above 1e-6), missing CDR3, stop codons, out-of-frame junctions, or ambiguous translated residues. V3J clonotypes were defined as sequences sharing an identical inferred V gene, J gene, and CDR3 amino acid sequence. Percentage overlap between repertoires was computed as shared unique clonotypes divided by the size of the smaller repertoire. Repertoire richness was assessed with RTK rarefaction, the Chao1 estimator, and Recon v2.1 estimates of unobserved clonotypes. Generation probabilities were computed with OLGA for all TCRbeta clonotypes obtained by the gDNA method from a few donors. In its TCRdb copy, this immuneACCESS table keeps in-frame sequences only and misses some clones. Where compared with another copy, unresolved V genes explain less than half of these, and the others have no known cause. The D gene and trimming were derived from the DNA, and the V and J assignments and clone size from that table. The sample table contains approximately 100,000 clones; only one count was recorded for around 65% of them. The top ten clonotypes cover roughly 24% of the sample.

The donors were healthy, HIV-negative adults who had no recently reported acute infections or vaccinations. Every donor was a Caucasian adult living in Nashville, Tennessee, USA. CD8 memory samples consisted of magnetically selected CD45RO+ cells combined with CCR7-negative CD45RA+ effector memory (TemRA) cells. Blood was collected by leukapheresis, and PBMCs were isolated by Ficoll-Histopaque density gradient centrifugation and then cryopreserved in liquid nitrogen vapor phase. Analytical flow cytometry was used to check the purity and quantity of each magnetically sorted T cell population. From each sorted fraction, genomic DNA was isolated and quantified by UV absorbance on a Nanodrop 2000c. This clone occurred once. Its binding antigen is unknown. No much larger clone is present one base from it, and per-base qualities are unavailable. The sample comprised memory CD8+ T cells sorted from blood. In light of the paper, this sample's cell subset or site label describes: CD45RO+ cells pooled with CCR7-negative TemRA cells. This TCR derives from a woman in her thirties in good health.

Here the CDR3 is given as CASSQGANTEAFF. The DNA sequence is TGCGCCAGCAGCCAAGGAGCGAACACTGAAGCTTTCTTT. The chain is encoded by TRBV4-1 joined to TRBJ1-1; confidence is insufficient to name the D gene. V lost 1 base and J lost 1 base; the stretch between them is 4 bases long. Reading the germline V gene gives CDR1 MGHRA and CDR2 YSYEKL. The CDR3 sequence holds 13 residues, the cysteine and phenylalanine included. Only the CDR3 part of the read is kept: 39 bases, read in frame from the first base.